The 6 T cell receptor beta chains presented below share a single source sample, sequenced in a study of blood T cell repertoires in COVID-19. Produced via immunoSEQ multiplex PCR; TCRdb's table is partial and in-frame only. The sample holds 35,000 to 50,000 clones, approximately 85% seen once. Specimen: peripheral blood. These receptors were obtained from a human donor in a cohort sampled during active COVID-19.

V usage is TRBV15 and J usage is TRBJ2-7; TRBD2 is a possible D gene (7 bases). This CDR3 comprises 15 residues. Trimming took 5 bases from V and 6 from J, leaving 20 bases between them. CDR1 and CDR2 from the germline V gene are LNHNV and YYDKDF (reference sequence). The CDR3 sequence: CATSGKGVGRGEQYF. The CDR3 DNA sequence: TGTGCCACCAGCGGAAAGGGGGTGGGGAGGGGCGAGCAGTACTTC.

A few counts support this clone. This chain uses TRBV6-5 with TRBJ1-1, with D tentatively TRBD1 (6 bases). Germline V lookup: CDR1 MNHEY, CDR2 SVGAGI. V gave up 2 bases and J gave up 5 bases, with 12 bases separating them. CDR3 length: 14 residues. CDR3 region: CASSYGEGQTEAFF. The DNA for the CDR3 is TGTGCCAGCAGTTACGGGGAAGGACAGACTGAAGCTTTCTTT.

The gene calls are TRBV9 and TRBJ1-3; D call uncertain. Between the trimmed V and J ends, which lost 0 bases and 0 bases, there was a span of 10 bases. Germline V gives CDR1 SGDLS, CDR2 YYNGEE. The CDR3 consists of 16 residues. CDR3 in amino acids: CASSVEVGISGNTIYF. The CDR3 nucleotides read TGTGCCAGCAGCGTAGAAGTCGGGATCTCTGGAAACACCATATATTTT.

The chain carries TRBV27 and TRBJ2-3; 8 nucleotides line up with TRBD2. There are 18 residues in the CDR3. V gave up 2 bases and J gave up 2 bases; unmatched junction bases: 12. CDR1 and CDR2 (germline): MNHEY, SMNVEV (reference sequence). The DNA of the CDR3 is TGTGCCAGCAGTTTAAAGCTATCCGGCGGGGGGCACACAGATACGCAGTATTTT. It codes for CASSLKLSGGGHTDTQYF.

This clone was detected once. For the CDR3, the DNA is TGTGCCAGCAACCCAGGGGGTTATAATCAGCCCCAGCATTTT. Translating it yields CASNPGGYNQPQHF. The rearrangement links TRBV2 to TRBJ1-5, with 7 bases matching TRBD1. This CDR3 is 14 amino acids long. The germline gives CDR1 SNHLY, CDR2 FYNNEI. With 7 bases clipped from V and 4 bases from J, the junction kept 7 bases outside the gene matches.

This clone was seen a few times. This sequence joins TRBV6-5 and TRBJ1-5; 7 bases agree with TRBD1. The germline V gene has CDR1 MNHEY and CDR2 SVGAGI. The ends lost 2 bases at V and 2 bases at J; junction bases unmatched: 0. CDR3 length: 14 amino acids. CDR3 nucleotide sequence: TGTGCCAGCAGTTACCAGGGGGGCAATCAGCCCCAGCATTTT. Protein sequence: CASSYQGGNQPQHF.